The sequence of this TCR beta chain was determined in a study of blood T cell repertoires in COVID-19. Germline V lookup: CDR1 MGHDK, CDR2 SYGVNS. With 5 bases removed from V and 0 bases from J, the gap between germline ends came to 8 bases. There are 13 residues in the CDR3. Clones were sequenced by immunoSEQ multiplex PCR, and TCRdb holds only the in-frame ones, with some missing. Of about 97,000 clones in the sample, around 87% are singletons; the top ten hold around a tenth. Sequenced sample: peripheral blood. The genes are TRBV25-1 and TRBJ2-7; the D is unclear. The sequence derives from a woman between 25 and 40 years old with acute or convalescent COVID-19. The CDR3 sequence: CASSPENSYEQYF. In DNA, the CDR3 is TGTGCCAGCAGTCCGGAGAACTCCTACGAGCAGTACTTC.